This T cell receptor beta chain was recorded in a study of monozygotic twins with inflammatory bowel disease. CDR3 length: 12 residues. Germline CDR1 and CDR2: SGHRS and YFSETQ. UMIs that had a 6-nucleotide sample barcode were put in using template switching. From the 5' RACE reads, TCRdb lists one entry per CDR3 protein and no DNA. The listing contains 80,000 or so distinct CDR3 sequences. The sequencing sample was made of blood. The receptor was isolated from a human donor with ulcerative colitis or Crohn's disease, or a healthy co-twin of an affected twin (not recorded which). The rearrangement joins TRBV5-1 to TRBJ2-2. CDR3 sequence: CASSRNTGELFF.